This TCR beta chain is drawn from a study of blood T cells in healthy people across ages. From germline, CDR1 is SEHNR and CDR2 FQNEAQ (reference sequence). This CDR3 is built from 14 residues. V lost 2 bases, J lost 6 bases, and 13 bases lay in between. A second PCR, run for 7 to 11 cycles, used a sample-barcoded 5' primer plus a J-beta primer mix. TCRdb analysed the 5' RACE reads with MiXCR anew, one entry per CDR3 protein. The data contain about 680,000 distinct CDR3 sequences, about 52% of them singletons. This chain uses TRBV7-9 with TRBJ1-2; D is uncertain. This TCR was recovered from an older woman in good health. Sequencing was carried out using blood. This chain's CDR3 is CASSLLGSVDGYTF. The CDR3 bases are TGTGCCAGCAGCTTACTAGGGAGTGTGGATGGCTACACCTTC.